This TCR beta chain was sequenced in a study of cytomegalovirus exposure and HLA in healthy donors (dated by TCRdb to about 2017). For the study in its entirety: An earlier analysis of approximately 600 of the donors reported roughly 300 Gb of sequence data and roughly 110 million unique TCR beta sequences from about 200 million T cells. Roughly 300 gigabases of sequencing data and approximately 85 million unique TCR sequences were included in an early release covering roughly 600 HLA-typed donors. The genetic ancestry cluster associated with self-reported Caucasian donors included 81% of the 398 genotyped donors. The aim of the study was to test whether cataloging public T cell receptors could identify signatures of past pathogen exposure. Using immunosequencing, the study profiled T cell repertoires from about 610 subjects and related those repertoires to cytomegalovirus serostatus. A separate validation cohort of about 110 different subjects was used in addition to the 666-subject first cohort. To predict cytomegalovirus infection status, the study brought together high-throughput TCR immunosequencing, statistical association of individual TCRs with disease status, and machine learning. In a later analysis, previously published TCR beta repertoires from 500 to 750 donors were re-analyzed and high-resolution HLA genotyping was added so that TCR occurrence patterns could be studied. The later analysis used no new phenotypic data to find candidate immune exposures, relying instead on TCR beta sequences and their occurrence across donors. An earlier analysis of around 540 of the donors applied high-throughput TCR beta sequencing to assess whether each TCR beta V gene segment acted as functional or pseudogenic. Donor age, sex, ethnicity and CMV serostatus were collected together with the repertoire data. A later genetic analysis used genome-wide SNP genotypes for 398 of the 666 donors, treating that subset as a discovery cohort. Every repertoire in the discovery cohort had been generated on one and the same sequencing platform. Both class I and class II loci were covered by HLA typing, at four-digit resolution. The number of donors typed differed by locus, with about 629-630 for A, B, C, DRB1 and DQB1, approximately 500 for DQA1, 600 to 610 for DPA1, and 472 for DPB1. Because of strong linkage in the cohort, four to six DR-DQ haplotypes were treated as single units for association and clustering. Among about 400 genotyped donors of the cohort, an average of roughly 230,000 unique TCR beta nucleotide sequences was sequenced per donor, of which about 18% were non-productive.

The method was the immunoSEQ multiplex PCR assay. For the multiplex PCR, a mixture combining 60 forward primers for TCR Vbeta segments and 13 reverse primers for TCR Jbeta segments was used. The CDR3 region of rearranged TCR beta genes was amplified from genomic DNA by a multiplex PCR assay. On the Illumina HiSeq System, the amplified TCR beta libraries were sequenced as 87-base-pair reads. From the authors' description of their analysis: A later analysis tallied about 77 million unique TCR beta chains across the approximately 670 repertoires, and around 9.9 million of those chains were shared by two or more donors. To remove PCR and sequencing errors, raw reads were error-corrected and collapsed into unique sequences using a nearest-neighbor algorithm that merged closely related sequences. V, D and J gene segments were assigned by aligning CDR3 sequences to IMGT reference sequences. For a sequence to be retained, a match of at least six nucleotides to both a V gene segment and a J gene segment was required. Rearrangements were called productive when the CDR3 lacked stop codons and stayed in frame with V and J; all others were non-productive. CDR3 was defined according to IMGT convention as the region running from the second conserved V-encoded cysteine to the conserved J-encoded phenylalanine. The earlier analysis of roughly 590 of the donors excluded any sequence lacking an unambiguous match to a single V gene segment. An earlier analysis of several hundred of the donors classified V segments as functional when productive rearrangements were above 56.7% and as segregating when the standard deviation between donors was above 5%. To diagnose cytomegalovirus status from the catalog of TCR beta chain sequences, a statistical classification framework was built. In a later analysis, V and J genes were assigned by comparing TCR nucleotide sequences against IMGT/GENE-DB human TR gene sequences. In a later analysis, CDR3 sequences and most-parsimonious VDJ recombination scenarios were assigned using the TCRdist pipeline. In a later analysis, each TCR beta chain was defined by its CDR3 amino acid sequence together with its V-gene family, and reads lacking a unique V-gene family were excluded. In a later analysis, 550 to 650 highly shared, low-generation-probability nucleotide sequences were removed to address suspected cross-contamination and a sequencing artifact. For each public chain, a later analysis derived a clonal expansion index from normalized ranks of inferred template counts within each repertoire. In a later analysis, generation probabilities were computed using a VDJ recombination model fitted to out-of-frame rearrangements, and the results were checked against IGoR. A later analysis scored TCR-TCR, TCR-HLA and TCR-CMV co-occurrence with hypergeometric tests, applying a repertoire-size bias correction to TCR pairs. In a later analysis, false discovery rates were estimated by permuting HLA or CMV assignments 20 times. A later analysis grouped co-occurring TCRs with DBSCAN, adding TCRdist sequence similarity when clustering within HLA-allele-positive subsets. For co-occurrence clustering, repertoires with fewer than 30,000 or more than 120,000 public chains were excluded, along with 4 to 6 repertoires with anomalous nucleotide sharing. TCRdb provides this immuneACCESS table in a form limited to in-frame rearrangements. Some clones are lacking; in checked studies, under half of them reflect an unresolved V gene, and why the rest are absent is not known. V, J and clone size derive from that table, while D and trimming were established from the DNA sequence. This sample comprises over 100,000 clones, 65% to 75% of them detected only once. Together, the top ten hold 6.5% to 8% of the sample.

A remark on this clone: What antigen it recognizes has not been identified. No qualities accompany the bases; no much larger clone lies one base away.

The investigation overall reported the following: At a false discovery rate of 0.05, a later analysis linked 16,951 TCR beta sequences to specific HLA alleles. Most TCR sequences were seen in very few donors, while some public TCRs were found in many individuals. The sequencing pipeline was judged likely to have produced a cluster of highly shared sequence variants as a technical artifact. An association between a missense DCLRE1C variant and V-gene and J-gene trimming of TCR beta chains was found in a later genetic analysis and replicated in an independent cohort. In a later analysis, several top co-occurrence clusters were reported to appear linked to parvovirus B19, influenza, CMV and Epstein-Barr virus. The 87-base-pair reads could not distinguish some IMGT-functional V segments, including TRBV6-2 and TRBV6-3, so those segments were excluded. According to the authors, the approach could potentially be generalized to other disease states and immunological phenotypes. In this cohort, only TCR beta chains were sequenced, and detectable features were limited by the absence of alpha or paired-chain data. Immune exposure information for the cohort was limited to CMV serostatus. In vitro tests confirmed that three of the cytomegalovirus-associated TCR beta chains recognize cytomegalovirus antigens. Cytomegalovirus status was reported to be diagnosed by the classifier with high specificity and sensitivity in both the original and validation cohorts. Because some donors lacked HLA typing at each locus, the association tests relied only on the typed subset. The earlier analysis of about 600 of the donors excluded roughly 16 rarely observed V segments, including chromosome 9 orphons, because counts were too low. Compared with equally common non-associated chains, HLA-associated TCR beta chains in a later analysis were more clonally expanded and had lower generation probabilities. Linkage disequilibrium might explain the correlated functional status among segregating V segments, but an unknown experimental factor could not be excluded. According to a later analysis, TCR association rates differed among HLA loci, with DRB1 alleles showing the most associated TCRs and HLA-C alleles showing the fewest. A further reported finding was that TCR beta sequences accurately predicted the HLA-A and HLA-B alleles for most subjects in the first cohort. When HLA alleles, especially DR and DQ, strongly co-occurred, attributing TCR associations to individual alleles was difficult. In an earlier analysis of fewer than 750 of the donors, most TCR beta V segments were observed in productive rearrangements about 90% or about 30% of the time, broadly matching IMGT annotations. Most CMV-associated TCR beta chains appeared to be HLA-restricted in a later analysis, and the HLA associations seemed to be driven largely by CMV exposure. Sequencing depth was assumed to be roughly uniform across donors in the presence/absence analyses, though that assumption may not hold. The study listed 164 TCR beta chains as associated with cytomegalovirus. Compared with the roughly 670-donor mean, donors in an Asian-associated ancestry cluster had fewer N-insertions in productive TCRs, according to a later genetic analysis.

Per the germline V gene, SGHAT is the CDR1 and FQNNGV is the CDR2. V ends up 4 bases short and J 6 bases short, with an unmatched junction base count of 4. Inclusive of the bounding cysteine and phenylalanine, the CDR3 is 14 residues long. The sequence is cut down to CDR3 DNA, 42 bases in frame from base 1. The cohort was made up of about 670 healthy bone marrow donors. At the time of sampling, all cohort members were nominally healthy, though unrecorded immune exposures were likely present. The donor was CMV seropositive and belonged to the group of 250 to 350 seropositive cohort members. A peripheral blood sample was provided by each donor, and peripheral blood mononuclear cells were used for TCR beta sequencing. Genomic DNA extraction from the blood cell samples was performed with the Qiagen DNeasy Blood Extraction Kit.

Sequenced material: PBMCs. The chain employs TRBV11-2 and TRBJ2-1, with 9 middle bases fitting TRBD1. The sequence derives from a middle-aged man in good health and CMV-seropositive. The nucleotides are TGTGCCAGCAGCTCGGGACAGGGTGGCAATGAGCAGTTCTTC. The resulting protein is CASSSGQGGNEQFF.